The sequence of this T cell receptor (beta chain) was determined in a study of CD8+CD57+ T cells in acquired aplastic anemia. Study overall: The study obtained an average of around 3.1 ug of DNA from sorted CD4+ and CD8+ cells. Findings of the study overall: The study identified twenty-nine CD8+ CDR3 sequences shared by patients and controls.

Germline trimming cut 11 bases from V and 5 bases from J; bases unmatched to any gene: 11. The germline V gene has CDR1 SEHNR and CDR2 FQNEAQ (reference sequence). The CDR3 is 16 residues long. Patients selected for sequencing had displayed CD8+CD57+ cell expansion by flow cytometry. This clonotype was counted only a few times. Its matching antigen is unknown. Investigators profiled TCR beta VDJ and CDR3 from genomic DNA template. Each CDR3 protein is one row after TCRdb ran MiXCR on the reads. This table has under 250,000 distinct CDR3 sequences, around 43% appearing once. The sequenced material came from sorted CD4+, CD8+, or CD8+CD57+ T cells (not recorded which) from PBMCs. This sequence was found in a human donor with aplastic anemia. This chain connects TRBV7-9 to TRBJ2-5, with 16 bases lining up with TRBD2. CDR3 sequence reads: CAWSGGLAGGQETQYF. CDR3 in DNA: TGTGCCTGGAGCGGGGGACTAGCGGGGGGGCAGGAGACCCAGTACTTC. Full variable domain (remainder filled in from reference TRBV7-9 and TRBJ2-5): DTGVSQNPRHKITKRGQNVTFRCDPISEHNRLYWYRQTLGQGPEFLTYFQNEAQLEKSRLLSDRFSAERPKGSFSTLEIQRTEQGDSAMYLCAWSGGLAGGQETQYFGPGTRLLVL.